Listed below are T cell receptor beta chains from one sample, sequenced in a study of blood T cell repertoires in COVID-19. Assay used: immunoSEQ multiplex PCR; TCRdb lists only in-frame clones, some missing. The table lists roughly 150,000 clones, 80% to 90% of them singletons. The sequenced sample consisted of peripheral blood. The receptors stem from a woman between 50 and 59 years old with acute or convalescent COVID-19. Both conserved end residues are part of each CDR3. Each record gives: J gene, D gene, clone size, CDR3 length, V gene, CDR3 protein, CDR3 DNA. A D gene is named only where the DNA matches it firmly. Clone size is shown for a subset of rows, as once, few, many or a class of expanded clone.

TRBJ1-2,TRBD1,NA,15,TRBV30,CAWSRDRGRNYGYTF,TGTGCCTGGAGCCGCGACAGGGGGCGAAACTATGGCTACACCTTC
TRBJ2-2,TRBD2,NA,14,TRBV2,CASKGLVSTGELFF,TGTGCCAGCAAGGGACTAGTTAGCACCGGGGAGCTGTTTTTT
TRBJ1-2,TRBD1,NA,13,TRBV6-5,CASREGQEYGYTF,TGTGCCAGCAGGGAGGGACAGGAGTATGGCTACACCTTC
TRBJ2-5,NA,NA,14,TRBV5-1,CASSLDTGWGTQYF,TGCGCCAGCAGCTTGGATACAGGGTGGGGGACCCAGTACTTC
TRBJ2-5,NA,NA,18,TRBV6-1,CASSERGGWRAEPETQYF,TGTGCCAGCAGTGAAAGGGGCGGTTGGCGAGCCGAACCGGAGACCCAGTACTTC
TRBJ2-5,TRBD2,NA,16,TRBV24-1,CATSDASGGLQETQYF,TGTGCCACCAGTGATGCCAGCGGGGGGCTCCAAGAGACCCAGTACTTC
TRBJ1-1,NA,NA,11,TRBV20-1,CSARGGTEAFF,TGCAGTGCTAGGGGGGGCACTGAAGCTTTCTTT
TRBJ2-3,NA,NA,13,TRBV6-2/TRBV6-3,CASSRGLADTQYF,TGTGCCAGCAGTCGAGGGTTGGCGGATACGCAGTATTTT
TRBJ2-7,TRBD2,NA,15,TRBV19,CASSPTSGRTAGQYF,TGTGCCAGTAGCCCCACTAGCGGGAGGACGGCAGGGCAGTACTTC
TRBJ1-6,TRBD1,NA,15,TRBV7-2,CASSLDRGRNSPLHF,TGTGCCAGCAGCTTGGACAGGGGCCGGAATTCACCCCTCCACTTT
TRBJ1-2,NA,NA,14,TRBV7-2,CASSLERHNYGYTF,TGTGCCAGCAGCTTAGAAAGACATAACTATGGCTACACCTTC
TRBJ2-2,NA,NA,15,TRBV19,CASSLGAQGTGELFF,TGTGCCAGTAGTTTGGGGGCGCAGGGCACCGGGGAGCTGTTTTTT
TRBJ2-3,NA,once,14,TRBV7-8,CASSFRVSTYTQYF,TGTGCCAGCAGCTTTCGGGTTAGCACTTATACGCAGTATTTT
TRBJ2-1,TRBD2,NA,13,TRBV29-1,CSVGLAGVNEQFF,TGCAGCGTTGGGCTAGCGGGAGTCAATGAGCAGTTCTTC
TRBJ1-2,NA,NA,13,TRBV25-1,CASSDPGLYGYTF,TGTGCCAGCAGCGACCCGGGTCTCTATGGCTACACCTTC
TRBJ2-7,TRBD1,NA,12,TRBV28,CASGGTGREQYF,TGTGCCAGCGGGGGGACAGGGCGGGAGCAGTACTTC
TRBJ1-2,TRBD1,NA,15,TRBV5-8,CASSPEDRGGHGYTF,TGTGCCAGCAGCCCGGAGGACAGGGGCGGCCATGGCTACACCTTC
TRBJ1-3,TRBD1,once,15,TRBV9,CASSLGDSSGNTIYF,TGTGCCAGCAGCTTAGGGGACAGCTCTGGAAACACCATATATTTT
TRBJ1-6,NA,NA,17,TRBV14,CASSRQWGHLLDSPLHF,TGTGCCAGCAGCCGCCAATGGGGCCACTTACTGGATTCACCCCTCCACTTT
TRBJ1-2,NA,NA,15,TRBV28,CASSPAGMPNYGYTF,TGTGCCAGCAGTCCTGCGGGTATGCCTAACTATGGCTACACCTTC
TRBJ2-7,TRBD2,NA,14,TRBV20-1,CSASPTSGTYEQYF,TGCAGTGCTAGTCCGACTAGCGGAACCTACGAGCAGTACTTC
TRBJ2-2,TRBD2,NA,15,TRBV2,CASSSPGLNTGELFF,TGTGCCAGCAGTTCTCCGGGACTAAACACCGGGGAGCTGTTTTTT
TRBJ1-4,TRBD1,NA,16,TRBV15,CATSRDPGTGGWKLFF,TGTGCCACCAGCAGAGATCCGGGGACAGGAGGGTGGAAACTGTTTTTT
TRBJ2-7,NA,NA,12,TRBV12-3/TRBV12-4,CASSNGGREQYF,TGTGCCAGCAGTAACGGGGGGCGCGAGCAGTACTTC
TRBJ2-1,TRBD1,NA,16,TRBV3-1/TRBV3-2,CASSQAGQGVRNEQFF,TGTGCCAGCAGCCAAGCCGGACAGGGGGTTCGAAATGAGCAGTTCTTC
TRBJ1-6,NA,NA,16,TRBV27,CASSLNTGQFWSPLHF,TGTGCCAGCAGTTTAAATACAGGGCAGTTTTGGTCACCCCTCCACTTT
TRBJ1-6,NA,NA,11,TRBV5-6,CASSRRSPLHF,TGTGCCAGCAGTCGCCGGTCACCCCTCCACTTT
TRBJ2-5,NA,NA,13,TRBV18,CASSPPSVETQYF,TGTGCCAGCTCACCCCCTTCGGTGGAGACCCAGTACTTC
TRBJ2-1,TRBD2,NA,15,TRBV7-9,CASSFPVAGVVEQFF,TGTGCCAGCAGCTTTCCCGTAGCGGGAGTTGTTGAGCAGTTCTTC
TRBJ2-7,TRBD1,NA,14,TRBV5-8,CASSGQGGTYEQYF,TGTGCCAGCAGCGGACAGGGGGGGACCTACGAGCAGTACTTC
TRBJ2-2,TRBD2,once,16,TRBV7-2,CASSFTSGGAEGELFF,TGTGCCAGCAGTTTTACTAGCGGGGGGGCAGAAGGGGAGCTGTTTTTT
TRBJ1-1,TRBD1,NA,14,TRBV27,CASRRTGWNTEAFF,TGTGCCAGCAGAAGGACAGGGTGGAACACTGAAGCTTTCTTT
TRBJ1-1,NA,NA,13,TRBV5-4,CASSWTENTEAFF,TGTGCCAGCAGCTGGACAGAGAACACTGAAGCTTTCTTT
TRBJ2-1,TRBD2,NA,16,TRBV3-1/TRBV3-2,CASSRGLAGGYNEQFF,TGTGCCAGCAGCCGGGGACTAGCGGGAGGGTATAATGAGCAGTTCTTC
TRBJ1-2,NA,once,13,TRBV5-1,CASSSKAAGGYTF,TGCGCCAGCAGCTCTAAAGCGGCAGGCGGCTACACCTTC
TRBJ2-1,TRBD2,NA,15,TRBV5-4,CASSYGSSGERQQFF,TGTGCCAGCAGCTATGGGTCTAGCGGGGAACGACAGCAGTTCTTC
TRBJ1-4,NA,NA,16,TRBV4-1,CASSQDRAQGGEKLFF,TGCGCCAGCAGCCAAGATAGAGCACAGGGTGGAGAAAAACTGTTTTTT
TRBJ1-3,TRBD1,NA,21,TRBV9,CASSVASERGWDSSSGNTIYF,TGTGCCAGCAGCGTAGCTTCCGAAAGGGGGTGGGACAGCTCCTCTGGAAACACCATATATTTT
TRBJ2-7,TRBD1,NA,14,TRBV2,CASCVGQGDYEQYF,TGTGCCAGCTGCGTCGGACAGGGTGACTACGAGCAGTACTTC
TRBJ2-3,TRBD2,NA,14,TRBV5-1,CASTSGGSTDTQYF,TGCGCCAGTACTAGCGGGGGAAGCACAGATACGCAGTATTTT
TRBJ2-5,NA,NA,15,TRBV9,CASSAYDSDRETQYF,TGTGCCAGCAGCGCCTATGACAGTGATCGAGAGACCCAGTACTTC
TRBJ1-2,NA,NA,15,TRBV6-2/TRBV6-3,CASSYSRRGAYGYTF,TGTGCCAGCAGTTACTCCAGGAGGGGAGCCTATGGCTACACCTTC
TRBJ1-1,NA,NA,14,TRBV7-2,CASSLGVMNTEAFF,TGTGCCAGCAGCTTAGGTGTAATGAACACTGAAGCTTTCTTT
TRBJ2-7,NA,few,17,TRBV6-2/TRBV6-3,CASSYRSPGLAAYEQYF,TGTGCCAGCAGTTACCGTTCCCCGGGACTGGCAGCCTACGAGCAGTACTTC
TRBJ1-5,NA,NA,13,TRBV12-3/TRBV12-4,CASSFQGFQPQHF,TGTGCCAGCAGTTTCCAGGGTTTTCAGCCCCAGCATTTT
TRBJ2-5,TRBD2,NA,16,TRBV15,CATSRGGLAGQETQYF,TGTGCCACCAGCAGAGGAGGGCTAGCGGGACAAGAGACCCAGTACTTC
TRBJ2-1,TRBD2,NA,13,TRBV5-4,CASSLSSGRLQFF,TGTGCCAGCAGCTTGTCAAGCGGGAGACTTCAGTTCTTC
TRBJ2-3,TRBD2,NA,14,TRBV7-3,CASSLGGDSDTQYF,TGTGCCAGCAGCCTCGGGGGGGACTCAGATACGCAGTATTTT
TRBJ1-5,NA,NA,14,TRBV19,CASSGTGMMQPQHF,TGTGCCAGTAGTGGAACAGGGATGATGCAGCCCCAGCATTTT
TRBJ2-1,NA,NA,16,TRBV7-2,CASSLTNTRSYNEQFF,TGTGCCAGCAGCTTAACCAATACACGCTCCTACAATGAGCAGTTCTTC
TRBJ1-1,NA,few,13,TRBV10-1,CASSREVWTEAFF,TGCGCCAGCTCCCGAGAGGTATGGACTGAAGCTTTCTTT
TRBJ2-3,TRBD1,NA,22,TRBV27,CASSSRDRGRVGRFPSPDTQYF,TGTGCCAGCAGTTCCCGGGACAGGGGAAGGGTCGGGAGGTTCCCCTCCCCAGATACGCAGTATTTT
TRBJ2-7,TRBD2,few,18,TRBV7-2,CASSLALSSGGVLDEQYF,TGTGCCAGCAGCTTAGCGCTCTCGAGCGGGGGGGTACTCGACGAGCAGTACTTC
TRBJ2-6,NA,NA,15,TRBV4-2,CASSQGGTGANVLTF,TGTGCCAGCAGCCAAGGAGGAACTGGGGCCAACGTCCTGACTTTC